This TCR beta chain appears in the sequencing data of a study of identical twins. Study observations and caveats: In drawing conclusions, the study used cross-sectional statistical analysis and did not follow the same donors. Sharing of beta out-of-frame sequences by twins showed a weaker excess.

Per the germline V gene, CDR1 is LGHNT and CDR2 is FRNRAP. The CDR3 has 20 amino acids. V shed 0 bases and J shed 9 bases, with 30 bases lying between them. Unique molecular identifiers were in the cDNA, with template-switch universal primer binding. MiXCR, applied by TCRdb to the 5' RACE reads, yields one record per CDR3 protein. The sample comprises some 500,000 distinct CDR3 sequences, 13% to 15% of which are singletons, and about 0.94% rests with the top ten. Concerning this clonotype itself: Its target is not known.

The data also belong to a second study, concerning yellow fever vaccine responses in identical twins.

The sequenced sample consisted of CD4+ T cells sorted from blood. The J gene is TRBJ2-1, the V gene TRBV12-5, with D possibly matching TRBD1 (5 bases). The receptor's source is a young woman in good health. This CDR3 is CASGLVAKEESRAFSGEQFF. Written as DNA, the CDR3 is TGTGCTAGTGGTTTGGTCGCTAAGGAAGAGAGCAGGGCCTTTTCGGGTGAGCAGTTCTTC.